This TCR beta chain was sequenced in a study of T cell changes during pregnancy in multiple sclerosis. Clones were read by immunoSEQ multiplex PCR, and TCRdb kept only the in-frame ones, dropping some. This table holds about 67,000 clones, roughly nine tenths found once. In germline, CDR1 is MNHEY, CDR2 SVGAGI. The CDR3 covers 12 residues. Trimming pared 6 bases from V and 1 base from J, leaving 6 bases between. This sequence joins TRBV6-5 and TRBJ1-1; D gene ambiguous. The receptor's source is a female donor with multiple sclerosis, enrolled in a pregnancy study. The starting material was peripheral blood, obtained in the first trimester of pregnancy. The CDR3 bases are TGTGCCAGCAGGGCCGAGAACACTGAAGCTTTCTTT. It translates to CASRAENTEAFF.